The following is a T cell receptor (beta chain) sequence with its context. Its specificity is not known. Libraries for TCR beta were made by quantitative 5'-RACE with molecular barcodes. TCRdb itself ran the 5' RACE reads through MiXCR, one entry per CDR3 protein. The sample carries about 240,000 distinct CDR3 sequences, 24% recorded once. The CDR3 length is 13 residues. Germline-derived CDR1 and CDR2 are SNHLY and FYNNEI. Unmatched junction bases numbered 6, after V lost 6 bases and J lost 9 bases. This sample stems from a study of CD8 T cells in ankylosing spondylitis. Study outcomes and limitations: Made up of fewer than ten highly homologous variants, a TCR beta motif appeared characteristic of ankylosing spondylitis blood. Researchers reportedly found disease-linked clones significantly enriched in matched ankylosing spondylitis synovial fluid. Clones linked to disease, bearing a CD8+ phenotype, were relatively rare in peripheral blood.

V is TRBV2 and J is TRBJ2-1; 9 positions agree with TRBD1. The material sequenced was blood, either unsorted or a sorted T cell fraction (not recorded which). The TCR sequence derives from a male donor with ankylosing spondylitis or in good health (not recorded which). The DNA for the CDR3 is TGTGCCAGCAGGTGGGACAGGGATCGTGAGCAGTTCTTC. The encoded protein is CASRWDRDREQFF.